In this sample, the clone carrying this TCR beta chain turned up a few times. The antigen is not known. Constant-segment primers and 5'RACE yielded cDNA libraries for TCR alpha and TCR beta, each carrying sample barcodes and UMIs. TCRdb called the 5' RACE reads again in MiXCR, with one record for every CDR3 protein. The data contain some 450,000 distinct CDR3 sequences, around 20% of them singletons. The length of the CDR3 is 13 residues. Trimming took 4 bases from V and 6 from J; bases not matched to a gene: 5. Looked up from germline, CDR1 is MNHEY and CDR2 is SVGEGT. This sample was included in a study of T-cell memory formation after mild COVID-19. The overall study: Clusters of TCRs were largely donor specific. Findings and caveats of the study: Certain responding clones were present in pre-infection memory, suggesting participation of cross-reactive memory. The authors did not confirm SARS-CoV-2 specificity of second-wave clones peaking day 37.

The chain recombines TRBV6-2 or TRBV6-3 with TRBJ1-2; 7 bases agree with TRBD1. The TCR sequence derives from an adult woman who had mild COVID-19 (a few samples of this study predate the infection). Cell type and time point are not known. The sample consisted of PBMCs or a T cell subset sorted from them (not recorded which). DNA of the CDR3: TGTGCCAGCAGTTTCAGACAGGGCGATGGCTACACCTTC. Protein: CASSFRQGDGYTF.